This TCR beta chain is drawn from a study of control samples from healthy donors and cancer patients. Profiled with immunoSEQ multiplex PCR; TCRdb holds only in-frame clones, not every one. The sample includes around 100,000 clones, roughly 87% of them seen just once. Germline trimming cut 0 bases from V and 0 bases from J; bases unmatched to any gene: 5. The CDR3 is 19 amino acids. In germline, CDR1 is MNHEY, CDR2 SVGEGT. The sequenced sample was blood. The gene calls are TRBV6-2 or TRBV6-3 and TRBJ2-1; TRBD2 matches at 13 bases. The origin of this receptor is a woman between 50 and 59 years old in good health. CDR3 in amino acids: CASSYSTSGRFSSYNEQFF. Here the CDR3 DNA reads TGTGCCAGCAGTTACTCGACTAGCGGGAGGTTTAGCTCCTACAATGAGCAGTTCTTC.